Below are 27 T cell receptor beta chains sequenced from a single sample in a study of radiotherapy plus CTLA-4 blockade in lung cancer. Produced via immunoSEQ multiplex PCR; TCRdb's table is partial and in-frame only. The data hold about 87,000 clones, with about 87% observed a single time. The material was peripheral blood, obtained from a patient treated with radiotherapy plus ipilimumab. These receptors all stem from a human donor with non-small cell lung cancer that progressed on radiotherapy plus ipilimumab.

V is TRBV15 and J is TRBJ2-5; D remains unclear. The CDR3 is 15 residues long. Germline V gives CDR1 LNHNV, CDR2 YYDKDF (reference sequence). Deletions cut 1 base from V and 5 bases from J, with 14 bases between. The CDR3 here is CATSRVRLQAETQYF. The DNA of the CDR3 is TGTGCCACCAGCAGAGTGCGACTCCAGGCGGAGACCCAGTACTTC.

The gene calls are TRBV5-1 and TRBJ2-7; the match to TRBD2 covers 8 bases. Unmatched junction bases numbered 6, after V lost 0 bases and J lost 7 bases. The CDR3 is 14 residues long. Germline values: CDR1 SGHRS, CDR2 YFSETQ. CDR3 in amino acids: CASSLASGSGEQYF. CDR3 sequence (DNA): TGCGCCAGCAGCTTGGCTAGCGGGTCGGGGGAGCAGTACTTC.

The chain uses TRBV5-1 and TRBJ2-5; 8 bases are shared with TRBD1. CDR1 is SGHRS, CDR2 YFSETQ, per germline. The CDR3 length is 17 residues. The trim removed 2 bases at V and 1 base at J, leaving 10 bases unmatched. Here the CDR3 DNA reads TGCGCCAGCAGCTTAGGACAGGGCCAGTGGGTCCAAGAGACCCAGTACTTC. It encodes CASSLGQGQWVQETQYF.

CDR3 in DNA: TGTGCCAGCAGGTCGGGACAGTGGAACACCGGGGAGCTGTTTTTT. Encoded protein: CASRSGQWNTGELFF. This chain links TRBV7-2 with TRBJ2-2; 7 positions match TRBD1. Germline trimming cut 6 bases from V and 1 base from J; bases unmatched to any gene: 5. The CDR3 totals 15 residues. Germline V gene lookup returns CDR1 SGHTA and CDR2 FQGNSA.

This sequence joins TRBV11-3 and TRBJ2-3; D remains unclear. The CDR3 is 14 amino acids. V lost 5 bases and J lost 1, with 10 bases in between. The V gene's germline CDR1 is SGHNT and CDR2 YENEEA. CDR3 sequence: CASSRRTGTDTQYF. As DNA, the CDR3 is TGTGCCAGCAGCCGCAGGACGGGCACAGATACGCAGTATTTT. Together with reference TRBV11-3 and TRBJ2-3, the CDR3 gives the full variable domain: EAGVVQSPRYKIIEKKQPVAFWCNPISGHNTLYWYLQNLGQGPELLIRYENEEAVDDSQLPKDRFSAERLKGVDSTLKIQPAELGDSAVYLCASSRRTGTDTQYFGPGTRLTVL.

This rearrangement joins TRBV7-3 to TRBJ2-3; D is uncertain. Trimming left V 7 bases short and J 8 bases short, with 13 bases between. This CDR3 comprises 12 residues. In germline, CDR1 is SGHTA, CDR2 FQGTGA. DNA for the CDR3: TGTGCCAGCAAAAAGGGTAGCTCTACGCAGTATTTT. This sequence encodes CASKKGSSTQYF. The complete variable domain, with remaining parts taken from reference TRBV7-3 and TRBJ2-3, reads GAGVSQTPSNKVTEKGKYVELRCDPISGHTALYWYRQSLGQGPEFLIYFQGTGAADDSGLPNDRFFAVRPEGSVSTLKIQRTERGDSAVYLCASKKGSSTQYFGPGTRLTVL.

In its sample, this clone was seen a few times. J is TRBJ1-1 and V is TRBV19; D gene unclear. Germline CDR1 reads LNHDA; CDR2 reads SQIVND (reference sequence). Trimming shortened V by 3 bases and J by 11 bases, and 16 bases separated the two germline ends. This CDR3 comprises 13 residues. The CDR3 here is CASSIPGVGLAFF. The CDR3 DNA sequence: TGTGCCAGTAGTATCCCAGGCGTAGGTTTGGCTTTCTTT.

This sequence joins TRBV25-1 and TRBJ1-2; 9 bases agree with TRBD1. The CDR3 is 15 amino acids. The ends lost 3 bases at V and 3 bases at J; junction bases unmatched: 5. Looked up from germline, CDR1 is MGHDK and CDR2 is SYGVNS. The CDR3 protein is CASSEWGQGDYGYTF. The CDR3 nucleotides read TGTGCCAGCAGTGAGTGGGGACAGGGAGACTATGGCTACACCTTC.

This clone was detected a few times. The chain carries TRBV10-3 and TRBJ2-7; possibly TRBD1 or TRBD2 for D (5 bases each). CDR1 is ENHRY and CDR2 is SYGVKD in the germline V gene. Trimming stripped 7 bases from V and 3 bases from J, with 16 bases between. The CDR3 runs to 14 residues. The CDR3 region is CAINARGPSYEQYF. In DNA, the CDR3 is TGTGCCATCAACGCTCGGGGCCCAAGCTACGAGCAGTACTTC.

The chain has TRBV6-5 and TRBJ2-7; TRBD1 matches 11 bases. Trimming at V came to 7 bases and at J to 2 bases, leaving 7 bases not matched to a gene. Germline lookup yields CDR1 MNHEY and CDR2 SVGAGI. The CDR3 extends over 15 amino acids. The CDR3 sequence: CASTRQGQGAYEQYF. The CDR3 DNA follows: TGTGCCAGCACTCGCCAGGGACAGGGGGCCTACGAGCAGTACTTC.

The chain uses TRBV5-1 and TRBJ2-3; D unresolved. The CDR3 extends over 15 amino acids. Trimming stripped 1 base from V and 2 bases from J, with 11 bases between. Looked up from germline, CDR1 is SGHRS and CDR2 is YFSETQ. The CDR3: CASSLSETYTDTQYF. CDR3 in DNA: TGCGCCAGCAGCTTGTCAGAGACCTACACAGATACGCAGTATTTT.

The rearrangement uses TRBV5-6 and TRBJ1-2; a possible D gene is TRBD1 (5 bases). The V gene's germline CDR1 is SGHDT and CDR2 YYEEEE. This CDR3 has 14 amino acids. V shed 0 bases and J shed 1 base, with 7 bases lying between them. This chain's CDR3 is CASSLGQSNYGYTF. The DNA of the CDR3 is TGTGCCAGCAGCTTGGGACAGAGTAACTATGGCTACACCTTC. The complete variable domain, with remaining parts taken from reference TRBV5-6 and TRBJ1-2, reads DAGVTQSPTHLIKTRGQQVTLRCSPKSGHDTVSWYQQALGQGPQFIFQYYEEEERQRGNFPDRFSGHQFPNYSSELNVNALLLGDSALYLCASSLGQSNYGYTFGSGTRLTVV.

The J gene is TRBJ2-7, the V gene TRBV20-1, with D perhaps matching TRBD2 (5 bases). Germline CDR1 and CDR2: DFQATT and SNEGSKA (reference sequence). The CDR3 runs 11 residues. Trimming pared 2 bases from V and 4 bases from J, leaving 6 bases between. DNA of the CDR3: TGCAGTGCTAGACTAGCTTACGAGCAGTACTTC. Amino acid sequence: CSARLAYEQYF.

This chain connects TRBV13 to TRBJ1-6, with D unresolved. CDR3 length equals 12 residues. Germline lookup yields CDR1 PRHDT and CDR2 FYEKMQ (reference sequence). V was cut by 4 bases and J by 11 bases, with 9 bases left in between. CDR3 DNA sequence: TGTGCCAGCAGCTCCCTTTATACACCCCTCCACTTT. Its translation: CASSSLYTPLHF.

This chain uses TRBV28 with TRBJ1-2; TRBD1 might be the D (6 bases). The V gene's germline CDR1 is MDHEN and CDR2 SYDVKM. V dropped 2 bases and J dropped 4 bases, with 14 bases sitting between them. The CDR3 consists of 15 residues. CDR3 in DNA: TGTGCCAGCAGTTTAAACGGGCAGGGGCTCTATGGCTACACCTTC. It codes for CASSLNGQGLYGYTF.

The chain uses TRBV30 and TRBJ2-5, with D hard to call. The CDR3 runs 13 residues. The V end was cut by 3 bases, the J end by 5 bases, with 13 bases between. Per the germline V gene, CDR1 is GTSNPN and CDR2 is SVGIG (reference sequence). The CDR3 sequence: CAWRKLGVETQYF. CDR3 sequence (DNA): TGTGCCTGGAGAAAATTAGGAGTCGAGACCCAGTACTTC.

This rearrangement joins TRBV11-3 to TRBJ1-2; D unclear. The CDR3 length is 13 residues. Between the trimmed V and J ends, which lost 1 base and 5 bases, there was a span of 8 bases. CDR1 is SGHNT and CDR2 is YENEEA in the germline V gene. CDR3 bases: TGTGCCAGCAGCTTAGTTTCGAGTTATGGCTACACCTTC. This encodes CASSLVSSYGYTF.

The CDR3 region has the DNA TGTGCCAGCAGTGAAGGGGAGTCGTGGGGGGGGGCCCAGTACTTC. Translation: CASSEGESWGGAQYF. V usage is TRBV6-1 and J usage is TRBJ2-5; 7 positions agree with TRBD2. CDR1 and CDR2 (germline): MNHNS, SASEGT. The CDR3 is made up of 15 amino acids. V lost 1 base, J lost 9 bases, and 11 bases stayed unmatched.

The chain employs TRBV6-1 and TRBJ2-5, with TRBD2 as a possible D gene (6 bases). V lost 6 bases to trimming and J lost 5 bases, with 16 bases between them. In germline, CDR1 is MNHNS, CDR2 SASEGT. The CDR3 covers 14 residues. CDR3 region: CASRAAQGGETQYF. The CDR3 region has the DNA TGTGCCAGCAGAGCTGCGCAGGGAGGTGAGACCCAGTACTTC.

This rearrangement joins TRBV7-2 to TRBJ2-2; D remains unclear. The CDR3 consists of 15 residues. Germline CDR1 reads SGHTA; CDR2 reads FQGNSA. The ends were cut back, 5 bases at V and 5 bases at J, with 15 bases in the middle. In nucleotides, the CDR3 is TGTGCCAGCAGCCCTCCACCTGTTGGGACCGGGGAGCTGTTTTTT. Its protein is CASSPPPVGTGELFF.

The chain uses TRBV4-1 and TRBJ1-6; 8 bases fit TRBD1. V gave up 4 bases and J gave up 5 bases; unmatched junction bases: 7. CDR3 length: 16 residues. CDR1 MGHRA and CDR2 YSYEKL come from the germline V gene. The CDR3 sequence: CASSRSGTGDNSPLHF. CDR3 nucleotide sequence: TGCGCCAGCAGCCGCTCCGGGACAGGAGATAATTCACCCCTCCACTTT.

The rearrangement links TRBV7-9 to TRBJ2-5, with 15 bases that match TRBD2. The CDR3 has 18 residues. The germline CDR1 and CDR2 sequences are SEHNR and FQNEAQ (reference sequence). The V and J ends lost 6 bases and 0 bases, in that order; junction bases with no gene match: 8. The CDR3, as DNA: TGTGCCAGCAGACGTTCCGGGACTAGCGGGGGGCACCAAGAGACCCAGTACTTC. Amino acid sequence: CASRRSGTSGGHQETQYF.

The V gene is TRBV6-1, the J gene TRBJ2-1; tentative D call: TRBD2 (6 bases). CDR1 is MNHNS, CDR2 SASEGT, per germline. This CDR3 region has 14 residues. The V end lost 2 bases, the J end lost 7 bases, and 12 bases lay between the germline ends. The CDR3 DNA reads TGTGCCAGCAGTGAACGGGAGACAAAGAATGAGCAGTTCTTC. This encodes CASSERETKNEQFF.

This clone has a handful of counts. The J gene is TRBJ2-3, the V gene TRBV14; 7 bases line up with TRBD1. The junction had 8 bases not matched to a gene; V was cut back by 0 bases and J by 2 bases. Germline assignment: CDR1 SGHDN and CDR2 FVKESK. This CDR3 is 17 amino acids long. The CDR3 region has the DNA TGTGCCAGCAGCCAAGAATGGGGACAGATTCCCACAGATACGCAGTATTTT. Protein sequence: CASSQEWGQIPTDTQYF.

This rearrangement joins TRBV2 to TRBJ2-5; D ambiguous. Germline assignment: CDR1 SNHLY and CDR2 FYNNEI. The V gene lost 5 bases and the J gene lost 1 base, with 2 bases spanning the gap. This CDR3 is built from 11 residues. The CDR3 coding sequence is TGTGCCAGCAGTCTCCAAGAGACCCAGTACTTC. Translated: CASSLQETQYF.

The CDR3 loop is CASSQDFTLVRPGTQYF. CDR3 bases: TGCGCCAGCAGCCAAGATTTTACGTTGGTCCGCCCGGGGACCCAGTACTTC. The rearrangement joins TRBV4-1 to TRBJ2-5; no definite D call. V lost 0 bases to trimming and J lost 7 bases, with 21 bases between them. This CDR3 region has 17 residues. The germline gives CDR1 MGHRA, CDR2 YSYEKL.

The chain couples TRBV19 to TRBJ1-1; D remains unclear. The CDR3 covers 14 residues. V was pared by 5 bases and J by 10 bases, with 20 bases between. Germline assignment: CDR1 LNHDA and CDR2 SQIVND (reference sequence). The CDR3 reads CASSPWTGLTGAFF. The CDR3 DNA sequence: TGTGCCAGTAGTCCTTGGACGGGCCTTACGGGAGCTTTCTTT.